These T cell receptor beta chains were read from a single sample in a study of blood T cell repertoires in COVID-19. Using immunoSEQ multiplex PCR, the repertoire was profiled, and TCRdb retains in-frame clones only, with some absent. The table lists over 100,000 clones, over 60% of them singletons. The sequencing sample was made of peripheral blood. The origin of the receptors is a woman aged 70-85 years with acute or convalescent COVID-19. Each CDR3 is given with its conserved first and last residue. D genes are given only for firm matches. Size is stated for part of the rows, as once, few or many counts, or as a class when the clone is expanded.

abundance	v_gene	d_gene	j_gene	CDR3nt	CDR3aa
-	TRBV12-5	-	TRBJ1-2	TGTGCTAGTGGATCACAGGGCTATGGCTACACCTTC	CASGSQGYGYTF
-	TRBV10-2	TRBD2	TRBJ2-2	TGCGCCAGCAGTATCGGGGGGGCCGGGGAGCTGTTTTTT	CASSIGGAGELFF
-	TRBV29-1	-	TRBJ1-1	TGCAGCGTGGCTACAGGGAAGACTGAAGCTTTCTTT	CSVATGKTEAFF
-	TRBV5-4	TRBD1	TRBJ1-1	TGTGCCAGCAGCCTGGACAGGGGGGAGGCTTTCTTT	CASSLDRGEAFF
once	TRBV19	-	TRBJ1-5	TGTGCCAGTAGTATGTTGTCCCCGAGGGGGAGCAATCAGCCCCAGCATTTT	CASSMLSPRGSNQPQHF
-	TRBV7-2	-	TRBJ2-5	TGTGCCAGCAGCTCAGGTGGCCGGACCCAGTACTTC	CASSSGGRTQYF
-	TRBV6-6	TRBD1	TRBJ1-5	TGTGCCACCCTGATGACAGGGCGCAATCAGCCCCAGCATTTT	CATLMTGRNQPQHF
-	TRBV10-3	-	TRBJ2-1	TGTGCCATCAGTAAGGGAGATGAGCAGTTCTTC	CAISKGDEQFF
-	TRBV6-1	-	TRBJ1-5	TGTGCCAGCAGTGAATTGGGCAGGGCCAATCAGCCCCAGCATTTT	CASSELGRANQPQHF
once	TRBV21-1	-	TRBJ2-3	TGTGCCAGCAGCAAAAAGGGGACAGATACGCAGTATTTT	CASSKKGTDTQYF
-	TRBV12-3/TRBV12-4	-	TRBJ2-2	TGTGCCAGCAGCCATACCGGGGAGCTGTTTTTT	CASSHTGELFF
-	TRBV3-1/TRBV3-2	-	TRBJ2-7	TGTGCCAGCAGCCCTGCCTTGGCGGGCGAGCAGTACTTC	CASSPALAGEQYF
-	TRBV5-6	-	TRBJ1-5	TGTGCCAGCAGCCTCGGGGGGTATAGCAATCAGCCCCAGCATTTT	CASSLGGYSNQPQHF
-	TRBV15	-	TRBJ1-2	TGTGCCACCAGCAGCTGGACAAGGCGCGGGGATGGCTACACCTTC	CATSSWTRRGDGYTF
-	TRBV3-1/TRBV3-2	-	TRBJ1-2	TGTGCCAGCAGCCAAGATATCGACGGAGGTGGGGGCTACACCTTC	CASSQDIDGGGGYTF
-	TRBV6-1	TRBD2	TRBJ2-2	TGTGCCAGCAGTGAAGCCCTGACTAGCGTACGCGAGACCGGGGAGCTGTTTTTT	CASSEALTSVRETGELFF
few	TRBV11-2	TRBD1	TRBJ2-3	TGTGCCAGCAGCTTAGATTTTTGGGACAGGGGCACAGATACGCAGTATTTT	CASSLDFWDRGTDTQYF
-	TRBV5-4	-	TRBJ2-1	TGTGCCAGCAGCTTGAGAACAGGACCTAGTGGTGAGCAGTTCTTC	CASSLRTGPSGEQFF
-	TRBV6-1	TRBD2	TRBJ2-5	TGTGCCAGCAGTGCAGGAGGGACTAGCGGGCGAAATAGGAACCAGTACTTC	CASSAGGTSGRNRNQYF
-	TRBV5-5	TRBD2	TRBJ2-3	TGTGCCAGCAGCGCGCCAGGCGGGTCTGGACTAGCAAGGGGCACAGATACGCAGTATTTT	CASSAPGGSGLARGTDTQYF
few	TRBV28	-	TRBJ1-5	TGTGCCAGCAGTTTATCGGTCCCAATGCCCCAGCATTTT	CASSLSVPMPQHF
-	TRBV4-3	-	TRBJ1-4	TGCGCCAGCAGCCAAGAACCAGGGGAAAAACTGTTTTTT	CASSQEPGEKLFF
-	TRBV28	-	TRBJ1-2	TGTGCCAGCAGTTCCCAAGGTGAGGGTAGCGGCTACACCTTC	CASSSQGEGSGYTF
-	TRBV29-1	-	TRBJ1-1	TGCAGCGTTGAACAGGGGAGGGGGACTGAAGCTTTCTTT	CSVEQGRGTEAFF
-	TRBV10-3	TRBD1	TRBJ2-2	TGTGCCATCAGTGGACAGGGGAACACCGGGGAGCTGTTTTTT	CAISGQGNTGELFF
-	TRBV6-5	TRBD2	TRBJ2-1	TGTGCCAGCAGTTACTCGACTAGCGGGAGCGGTGAGCAGTTCTTC	CASSYSTSGSGEQFF
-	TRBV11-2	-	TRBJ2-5	TGTGCCAGCAGCTCGGGGAGTAGTGACCAAGAGACCCAGTACTTC	CASSSGSSDQETQYF
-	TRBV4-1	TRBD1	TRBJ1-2	TGCGCCAGCAGCCACGGACCGACAGGGAACTATGGCTACACCTTC	CASSHGPTGNYGYTF
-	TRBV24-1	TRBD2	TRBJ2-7	TGTGCCACCTCCTCGGTCGGGAGGGCCGCCGAGCAGTACTTC	CATSSVGRAAEQYF
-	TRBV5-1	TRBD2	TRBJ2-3	TGCGCCAGCAGCTTGGCCGGAGGTAGCGGGGGCTGGGGAGATACGCAGTATTTT	CASSLAGGSGGWGDTQYF
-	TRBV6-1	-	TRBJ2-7	TGTGCCAGCAGTCAAGGACCGGGGGAGCAGTACTTC	CASSQGPGEQYF
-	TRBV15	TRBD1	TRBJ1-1	TGTGCCACCAGCCGACAGGGGGGCCTGAGCACTGAAGCTTTCTTT	CATSRQGGLSTEAFF
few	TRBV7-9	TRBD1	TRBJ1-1	TGTGCCAGCAGCCGACAGGGGCGGGACACTGAAGCTTTCTTT	CASSRQGRDTEAFF
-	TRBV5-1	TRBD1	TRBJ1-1	TGCGCCAGCAGCGTCGGACAGGGGGTTAGCACTGAAGCTTTCTTT	CASSVGQGVSTEAFF
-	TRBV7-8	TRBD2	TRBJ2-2	TGTGCCAGCAGCCCCGGGACTACGTACACCGGGGAGCTGTTTTTT	CASSPGTTYTGELFF
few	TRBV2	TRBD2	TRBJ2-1	TGTGCCAGCAGTGAAGAAGTAGCGGGGTACAATGAGCAGTTCTTC	CASSEEVAGYNEQFF
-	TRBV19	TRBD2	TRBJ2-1	TGTGCCAGTAGTATCGGGCTAGCGGGAGTGGATGAGCAGTTCTTC	CASSIGLAGVDEQFF
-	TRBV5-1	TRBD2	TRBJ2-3	TGCGCCAGCATGCGCGGGGGGATTAGCACAGATACGCAGTATTTT	CASMRGGISTDTQYF
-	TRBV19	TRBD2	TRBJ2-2	TGTGCCAGTAGTATCTTAGCGGGAAGCGGGGAGCTGTTTTTT	CASSILAGSGELFF
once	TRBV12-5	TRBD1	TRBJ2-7	TGTGCTAGTGGTTTGAATAGGGACAGGCAGTACTTC	CASGLNRDRQYF
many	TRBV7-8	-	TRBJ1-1	TGTGCCAGCAGCTTAGCGCGCGGCAGGGTAAACACTGAAGCTTTCTTT	CASSLARGRVNTEAFF
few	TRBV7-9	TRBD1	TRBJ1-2	TGTGCCAGCAGCCGGGACAGGGTCTATGGCTACACCTTC	CASSRDRVYGYTF
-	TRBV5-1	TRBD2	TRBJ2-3	TGCGCCAGCAGCTTTTTGACTAGCGAGACAGATACGCAGTATTTT	CASSFLTSETDTQYF